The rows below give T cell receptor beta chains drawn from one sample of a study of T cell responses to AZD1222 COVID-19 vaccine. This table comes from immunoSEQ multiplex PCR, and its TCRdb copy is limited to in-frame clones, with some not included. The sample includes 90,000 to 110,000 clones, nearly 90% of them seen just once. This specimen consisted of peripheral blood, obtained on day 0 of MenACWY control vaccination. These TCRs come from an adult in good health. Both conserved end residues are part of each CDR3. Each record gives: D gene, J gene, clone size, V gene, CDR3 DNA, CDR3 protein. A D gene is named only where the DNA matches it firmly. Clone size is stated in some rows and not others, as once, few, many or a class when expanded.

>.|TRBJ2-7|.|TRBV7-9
TGTGCCAGCAGCCCCGGGGTGAACGAGCAGTACTTC
CASSPGVNEQYF
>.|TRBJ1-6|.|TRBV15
TGTGCCACCAGCAGAGACCGCTTGGGTCCGTATAATTCACCCCTCCACTTT
CATSRDRLGPYNSPLHF
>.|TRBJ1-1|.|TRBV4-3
TGCGCCAGCAGCTCCCAGACGGCGAACACTGAAGCTTTCTTT
CASSSQTANTEAFF
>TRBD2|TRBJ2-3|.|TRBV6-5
TGTGCCAGCAGCCTAGCGGGCGCTAGCACAGATACGCAGTATTTT
CASSLAGASTDTQYF
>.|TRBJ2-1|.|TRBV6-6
TGTGCCAGCAGCCAGGGAAATGAGCAGTTCTTC
CASSQGNEQFF
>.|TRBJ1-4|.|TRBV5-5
TGTGCCAGCAGCCCCGCTTGGGACCATGAAAAACTGTTTTTT
CASSPAWDHEKLFF
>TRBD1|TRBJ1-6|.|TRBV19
TGTGCCAGTAGAAGGGGGCCCAATTCACCCCTCCACTTT
CASRRGPNSPLHF
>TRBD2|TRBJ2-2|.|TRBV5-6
TGTGCCAGCAGCCGGTGGGCTAGCGGGAGAGGGACCGGGGAGCTGTTTTTT
CASSRWASGRGTGELFF
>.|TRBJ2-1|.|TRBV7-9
TGTGCCAGCAGGCCGGTGAATGAGCAGTTCTTC
CASRPVNEQFF
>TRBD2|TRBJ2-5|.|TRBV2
TGTGCCAGCAGACCGGGACTAGCGGTACAAGAGACCCAGTACTTC
CASRPGLAVQETQYF
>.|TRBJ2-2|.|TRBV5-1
TGCGCCAGCAGCTTCTTTATAGCCGGGGGGCCGGACACCGGGGAGCTGTTTTTT
CASSFFIAGGPDTGELFF
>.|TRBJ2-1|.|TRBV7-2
TGTGCCAGCAGATATATCAAGGGGACTGACGCCTACAATGAGCAGTTCTTC
CASRYIKGTDAYNEQFF
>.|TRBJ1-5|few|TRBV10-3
TGTGCCATCAGTTCGGGGCAAAGCAATCAGCCCCAGCATTTT
CAISSGQSNQPQHF
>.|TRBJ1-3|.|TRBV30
TGTGCCTGGAGTGTATATGACATAACCTCTGGAAACACCATATATTTT
CAWSVYDITSGNTIYF
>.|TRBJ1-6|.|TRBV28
TGTGCCAGCACCCTCGCGGGAGGTAATTCACCCCTCCACTTT
CASTLAGGNSPLHF
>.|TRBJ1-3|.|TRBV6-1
TGTGCCAGCAGTGAAAGGACAGATAGTGGAAACACCATATATTTT
CASSERTDSGNTIYF
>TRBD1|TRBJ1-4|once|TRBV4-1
TGCGCCAGCAGCCAAGTTGGGACAGGGGCTCGGGCTAATGAAAAACTGTTTTTT
CASSQVGTGARANEKLFF
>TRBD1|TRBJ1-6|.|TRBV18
TGTGCCAGCTCACCGACAGGGGCACGGAATTCACCCCTCCACTTT
CASSPTGARNSPLHF
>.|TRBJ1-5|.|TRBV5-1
TGCGCCAGCAGCCACGGGCAGGAGGGTACTCAGCCCCAGCATTTT
CASSHGQEGTQPQHF
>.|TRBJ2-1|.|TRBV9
TGTGCCAGCAGCGTTACCTCGGGGGCAGGATCCGGTGAGCAGTTCTTC
CASSVTSGAGSGEQFF
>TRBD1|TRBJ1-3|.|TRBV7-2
TGTGCCAGCACCCCAGGGACAGGGTCCGGAAACACCATATATTTT
CASTPGTGSGNTIYF
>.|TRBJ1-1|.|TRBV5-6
TGTGCCAGCAGCTTCGGTACTGAAGCTTTCTTT
CASSFGTEAFF
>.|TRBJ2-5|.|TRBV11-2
TGTGCCAGCAGCCAGACACTGCAAGAGACCCAGTACTTC
CASSQTLQETQYF
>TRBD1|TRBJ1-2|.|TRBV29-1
TGCAGCGTTGAAACAGGGGGGTCCGGCCTGGCAGGGGGCTACACCTTC
CSVETGGSGLAGGYTF
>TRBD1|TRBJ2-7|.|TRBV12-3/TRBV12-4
TGTGCCAGCAGTGCCGGGACAGTGGTCCAGCAGTACTTC
CASSAGTVVQQYF
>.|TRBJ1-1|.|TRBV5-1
TGCGCCAGCAGCTTGTTACTCGGGAACACTGAAGCTTTCTTT
CASSLLLGNTEAFF
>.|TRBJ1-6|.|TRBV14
TGTGCCAGCAGCGACAGCCGGGTTGGCAATTCACCCCTCCACTTT
CASSDSRVGNSPLHF
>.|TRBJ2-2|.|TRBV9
TGTGCCAGCAGCGCCGACCCTCTAGGGTGGATCACCGGGGAGCTGTTTTTT
CASSADPLGWITGELFF
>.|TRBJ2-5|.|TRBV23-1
TGCGCCAGCACCGCGGTGTACGAGACCCAGTACTTC
CASTAVYETQYF
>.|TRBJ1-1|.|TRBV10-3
TGTGCCATCAGTGAGATTCCCGGGACGGTGAACACTGAAGCTTTCTTT
CAISEIPGTVNTEAFF
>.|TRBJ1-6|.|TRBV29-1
TGCAGCGCGAGGGTTAATTCGGATTCACCCCTCCACTTT
CSARVNSDSPLHF
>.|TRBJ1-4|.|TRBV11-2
TGTGCCAGCAGCTTAGCACAGGGAATACTGTTTTTT
CASSLAQGILFF
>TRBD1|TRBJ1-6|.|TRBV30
TGTGCCTGGAGTGTAGGAGGGGGCGGCTCACCCCTCCACTTT
CAWSVGGGGSPLHF
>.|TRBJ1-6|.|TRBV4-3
TGCGCCAGCAGCCAAGATCTAGGGGTCAGAGGGGCGCTCCTATCTAATTCACCCCTCCACTTT
CASSQDLGVRGALLSNSPLHF
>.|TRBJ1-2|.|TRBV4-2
TGTGCCAGCAGCCAAGATGCGTATGGCTACACCTTC
CASSQDAYGYTF
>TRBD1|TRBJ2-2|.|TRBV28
TGTGCCAGCACTACCACCGGGACAGGGGAAACCGGGGAGCTGTTTTTT
CASTTTGTGETGELFF
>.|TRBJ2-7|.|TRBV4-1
TGCGCCAGCAGCCAATATCATTTGGCAGGGAACGCGTACGAGCAGTACTTC
CASSQYHLAGNAYEQYF
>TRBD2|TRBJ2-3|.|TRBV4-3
TGCGCCAGCAGCTTCCTAGCGGGAGTCCCCACAGATACGCAGTATTTT
CASSFLAGVPTDTQYF
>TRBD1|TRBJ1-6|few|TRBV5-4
TGTGCCAGCAGCCCAGGGGGCCGGAGCTCCTATAATTCACCCCTCCACTTT
CASSPGGRSSYNSPLHF
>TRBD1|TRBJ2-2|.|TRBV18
TGTGCCAGCTCACCGGACGGACAGGGACCCACCACCGGGGAGCTGTTTTTT
CASSPDGQGPTTGELFF
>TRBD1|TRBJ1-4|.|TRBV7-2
TGTGCCAGCAGCTTAGGCAGGGGGCCAACTAATGAAAAACTGTTTTTT
CASSLGRGPTNEKLFF
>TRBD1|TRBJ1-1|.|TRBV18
TGTGCCAGCTCACCGGACAGGGCCACTGAAGCTTTCTTT
CASSPDRATEAFF
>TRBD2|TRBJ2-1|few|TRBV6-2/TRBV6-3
TGTGCCAGCAGCCAAAGCGGGGGGGCCTACAATGAGCAGTTCTTC
CASSQSGGAYNEQFF
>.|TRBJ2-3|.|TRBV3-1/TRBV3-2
TGTGCCAGCAGCCAAGATCTAGGGACGGGTGGAGGTACGCAGTATTTT
CASSQDLGTGGGTQYF
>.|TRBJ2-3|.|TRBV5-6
TGTGCCAGCAGCTTGGGGGACAGCGGGGCCTACACAGATACGCAGTATTTT
CASSLGDSGAYTDTQYF
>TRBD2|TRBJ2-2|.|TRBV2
TGTGCCAGCGGCCGGGACTACCTCGGAACCGGGGAGCTGTTTTTT
CASGRDYLGTGELFF
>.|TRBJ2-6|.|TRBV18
TGTGCCAGCTCACCAGGGGAGTCTGGGGCCAACGTCCTGACTTTC
CASSPGESGANVLTF